This is a list of T cell receptor beta chains from one sample in a study of persistence of HIV-infected CD4 T cells. These receptors have no identified antigens. Clones were read by immunoSEQ multiplex PCR, and TCRdb kept only the in-frame ones, dropping some. The data show just under 20,000 clones, approximately 78% seen once. This specimen consisted of CD4+ T cells sorted from PBMCs after approximately 19-hour stimulation, obtained from a patient who received antiretroviral therapy. The receptors come from an adult man with HIV who was CMV-seropositive. Each CDR3 is given with its conserved first and last residue. D genes are given only for firm matches. Clone size appears in some rows only: once, few, many, or a class for an expanded clone.

v_gene	d_gene	j_gene	abundance	CDR3aa	CDR3nt
TRBV10-1	-	TRBJ2-3	-	CASSESRYTDTQYF	TGCGCCAGCAGTGAGTCGAGGTACACAGATACGCAGTATTTT
TRBV7-3	-	TRBJ2-7	-	CASSLTGEGEQYF	TGTGCCAGCAGCTTAACGGGGGAAGGCGAGCAGTACTTC
TRBV15	-	TRBJ1-1	-	CATLRGGLNTEAFF	TGTGCCACCCTTCGGGGGGGACTGAACACTGAAGCTTTCTTT
TRBV28	TRBD1	TRBJ2-7	-	CASSQGAFSYEQYF	TGTGCCAGCAGTCAGGGGGCCTTCTCCTACGAGCAGTACTTC
TRBV30	TRBD1	TRBJ1-5	-	CACDRGPNQPQHF	TGTGCCTGTGACAGGGGGCCGAATCAGCCCCAGCATTTT
TRBV14	-	TRBJ2-7	-	CASSPRPSSYEQYF	TGTGCCAGCAGCCCGCGTCCGTCCTCCTACGAGCAGTACTTC
TRBV5-4	TRBD1	TRBJ2-2	-	CASSLPRGQGVTGELFF	TGTGCCAGCAGCTTGCCTAGGGGACAGGGCGTCACCGGGGAGCTGTTTTTT
TRBV9	-	TRBJ1-3	-	CASSSSGTGGSTIYF	TGTGCCAGCAGCTCATCTGGGACGGGAGGGAGCACCATATATTTT
TRBV27	-	TRBJ1-5	-	CASSLWGNQPQHF	TGTGCCAGCAGCCTGTGGGGCAATCAGCCCCAGCATTTT
TRBV4-1	-	TRBJ1-1	-	CASSPQTAISNTEAFF	TGCGCCAGCAGCCCCCAGACAGCTATAAGCAACACTGAAGCTTTCTTT
TRBV12-5	TRBD1	TRBJ1-2	-	CASALKGADGYTF	TGTGCTAGTGCCCTAAAGGGGGCCGATGGCTACACCTTC
TRBV7-6	TRBD1	TRBJ2-1	few	CASSLEGQGRNEQFF	TGTGCCAGCAGCTTAGAGGGACAGGGGAGAAATGAGCAGTTCTTC
TRBV6-2/TRBV6-3	TRBD2	TRBJ2-4	-	CASSYSPLAGAINIQYF	TGTGCCAGCAGTTACTCGCCCCTAGCGGGGGCGATAAACATTCAGTACTTC
TRBV7-2	TRBD2	TRBJ2-1	-	CASSATAGASYNEQFF	TGTGCCAGCAGCGCTACAGCGGGGGCCTCCTACAATGAGCAGTTCTTC
TRBV19	TRBD1	TRBJ1-5	once	CASSRQGAGGQPQHF	TGTGCCAGTAGCCGCCAGGGGGCTGGTGGTCAGCCCCAGCATTTT
TRBV5-1	-	TRBJ1-2	few	CASSSDIYGYTF	TGCGCCAGCAGCTCGGACATCTATGGCTACACCTTC
TRBV30	-	TRBJ1-6	-	CAWLTSNSPLHF	TGTGCCTGGTTGACTAGTAATTCACCCCTCCACTTT
TRBV6-5	-	TRBJ1-1	-	CASSSAGENTEAFF	TGTGCCAGCAGTTCCGCGGGGGAAAACACTGAAGCTTTCTTT
TRBV7-9	-	TRBJ1-1	-	CASSPRSADTEAFF	TGTGCCAGCAGTCCCAGGAGCGCGGACACTGAAGCTTTCTTT
TRBV19	TRBD1	TRBJ1-4	-	CASSAGTGSEKLFF	TGTGCCAGTAGTGCCGGGACAGGGAGTGAAAAACTGTTTTTT
TRBV12-3/TRBV12-4	-	TRBJ1-1	-	CASIVALRAFF	TGTGCCAGCATCGTGGCCCTTAGGGCTTTCTTT
TRBV3-1/TRBV3-2	-	TRBJ2-1	-	CASSQAFRTSYNEQFF	TGTGCCAGCAGCCAAGCTTTCAGGACCTCCTACAATGAGCAGTTCTTC
TRBV5-4	-	TRBJ2-1	-	CASSLAGSNEQFF	TGTGCCAGCAGCTTGGCAGGGTCCAATGAGCAGTTCTTC
TRBV6-1	-	TRBJ1-1	-	CASSETWDFNTEAFF	TGTGCCAGCAGTGAAACCTGGGATTTTAACACTGAAGCTTTCTTT
TRBV29-1	-	TRBJ2-1	-	CSVAAGGSNEQFF	TGCAGCGTTGCGGCGGGTGGTTCCAATGAGCAGTTCTTC
TRBV5-6	-	TRBJ1-4	-	CASSLVAVPEKLFF	TGTGCCAGCAGCTTGGTAGCCGTTCCGGAAAAACTGTTTTTT
TRBV5-1	-	TRBJ1-2	-	CASSSIRGSGGYTF	TGCGCCAGCAGCTCCATACGTGGGTCTGGGGGCTACACCTTC
TRBV28	TRBD1	TRBJ2-7	-	CASSSTGAGSYEQYF	TGTGCCAGCAGTTCGACAGGGGCGGGTTCGTACGAGCAGTACTTC
TRBV3-1/TRBV3-2	-	TRBJ1-6	-	CASSQDKGGYSPLHF	TGTGCCAGCAGCCAAGATAAGGGGGGATATTCACCCCTCCACTTT
TRBV15	-	TRBJ1-3	once	CATSRDRNPGTGNTIYF	TGTGCCACCAGCAGAGATCGTAACCCTGGAACTGGAAACACCATATATTTT
TRBV4-1	-	TRBJ1-2	-	CASSQDPTWGYGYTF	TGCGCCAGCAGCCAAGACCCCACCTGGGGATATGGCTACACCTTC
TRBV3-1/TRBV3-2	-	TRBJ2-3	-	CASSPESPGAATYTQYF	TGTGCCAGCAGCCCGGAATCTCCGGGAGCCGCGACTTATACGCAGTATTTT
TRBV7-3	-	TRBJ2-1	-	CASSLNARTSYNEQFF	TGTGCCAGCAGCTTAAACGCCAGGACATCCTACAATGAGCAGTTCTTC
TRBV6-5	TRBD1	TRBJ2-1	few	CACLRDRGNNEQFF	TGTGCCTGCCTCCGGGACAGGGGGAACAATGAGCAGTTCTTC
TRBV10-3	-	TRBJ1-2	few	CASSRTERDGYTF	TGTGCCAGCTCCAGGACAGAGAGGGATGGCTACACCTTC
TRBV29-1	TRBD1	TRBJ1-1	once	CSVRQGWTEAFF	TGCAGCGTTCGACAGGGCTGGACTGAAGCTTTCTTT
TRBV3-1/TRBV3-2	-	TRBJ1-1	once	CASSQDSVSKAFF	TGTGCCAGCAGCCAAGATTCCGTGAGTAAGGCTTTCTTT
TRBV5-1	-	TRBJ2-1	-	CASSLLGESYNEQFF	TGCGCCAGCAGCTTGTTGGGGGAGTCCTACAATGAGCAGTTCTTC
TRBV24-1	-	TRBJ2-7	-	CATSDLLGYANRTSYEQYF	TGTGCCACCAGTGATTTGTTGGGGTATGCAAACAGGACCTCCTACGAGCAGTACTTC
TRBV7-8	TRBD1	TRBJ1-1	-	CASSLTRTGGNTEAFF	TGTGCCAGCAGCTTGACAAGGACAGGGGGTAACACTGAAGCTTTCTTT
TRBV5-4	TRBD2	TRBJ2-7	few	CASSLVAGGYEQYF	TGTGCCAGCAGCTTGGTAGCGGGCGGCTACGAGCAGTACTTC
TRBV27	-	TRBJ2-1	-	CASGEERQEAYNEQFF	TGTGCCAGCGGGGAAGAGAGACAGGAGGCCTACAATGAGCAGTTCTTC
TRBV27	-	TRBJ1-2	once	CASGQPRAGNYGYTF	TGTGCCAGCGGACAGCCTCGGGCGGGGAACTATGGCTACACCTTC
TRBV6-1	TRBD1	TRBJ2-3	-	CASSDRGPGTDTQYF	TGTGCCAGCAGTGACAGGGGGCCGGGCACAGATACGCAGTATTTT
TRBV18	-	TRBJ1-5	-	CASSPTGYNQPQHF	TGTGCCAGCTCACCTACAGGGTACAATCAGCCCCAGCATTTT
TRBV6-5	-	TRBJ1-2	few	CASRGDSAYNYGYTF	TGTGCCAGCAGGGGAGACAGCGCTTACAACTATGGCTACACCTTC
TRBV2	-	TRBJ1-1	-	CASRGRENTEAFF	TGTGCCAGCAGGGGGCGGGAGAACACTGAAGCTTTCTTT
TRBV13	TRBD1	TRBJ1-4	-	CASSLSGTGEKLFF	TGTGCCAGCAGCTTATCAGGGACAGGTGAAAAACTGTTTTTT
TRBV14	-	TRBJ1-2	-	CASSQQSPPYGYTF	TGTGCCAGCAGCCAACAGTCCCCCCCTTATGGCTACACCTTC
TRBV6-5	-	TRBJ2-6	-	CASRRTTGANVLTF	TGTGCCAGCAGGCGGACAACTGGGGCCAACGTCCTGACTTTC
TRBV28	TRBD1	TRBJ2-1	-	CASLPGQGYNEQFF	TGTGCCAGCCTCCCCGGACAGGGCTACAATGAGCAGTTCTTC
TRBV30	-	TRBJ1-1	-	CALGRGGTEAFF	TGTGCCTTGGGGAGGGGAGGTACTGAAGCTTTCTTT
TRBV6-5	TRBD1	TRBJ1-5	once	CASRTTGQANQPQHF	TGTGCCAGCAGAACGACAGGGCAGGCCAATCAGCCCCAGCATTTT
TRBV9	-	TRBJ1-3	-	CASSPRSLASGNTIYF	TGTGCCAGCAGCCCCCGATCGCTGGCGTCTGGAAACACCATATATTTT
TRBV2	-	TRBJ1-6	-	CATTGSPQQFTLHF	TGTGCCACCACGGGATCGCCCCAGCAATTCACCCTCCACTTT
TRBV5-8	-	TRBJ2-2	-	CASSLDTGELFF	TGTGCCAGCAGCTTGGACACCGGGGAGCTGTTTTTT
TRBV7-9	TRBD1	TRBJ2-7	once	CASTYGTGGTYEQYF	TGTGCCAGCACCTACGGGACAGGGGGAACCTACGAGCAGTACTTC
TRBV9	-	TRBJ1-1	once	CASSATLGARTEAFF	TGTGCCAGCAGCGCCACTCTAGGGGCGAGGACTGAAGCTTTCTTT
TRBV7-9	-	TRBJ1-1	-	CASSLSAVNTEAFF	TGTGCCAGCAGCTTATCGGCGGTGAACACTGAAGCTTTCTTT